This record concerns one T cell receptor (beta chain) sequence. The antigen is undetermined. A second 7 to 11 cycle PCR used barcoded and J-beta primers. The template-switch adaptor was a 5' adaptor with 12 random nucleotides. It tagged each cDNA molecule. TCRdb reanalysed the 5' RACE reads using MiXCR and keeps one entry per CDR3 protein. This sample yields 650,000 to 1,000,000 distinct CDR3 sequences, of which about 34% are seen a single time; approximately 12% belongs to the top ten. This specimen belongs to a study of blood T cells in healthy people across ages. Looked up from germline, CDR1 is MGHRA and CDR2 is YSYEKL. V dropped 6 bases and J dropped 5; count of bases not matched to a gene: 4. This CDR3 is 13 amino acids long. Study-level findings and limits: The authors considered diversity estimates from one million T cells to be underestimates. Age brought a roughly linear fall in TCR beta diversity measured per million T cells.

Sequencing used blood. This chain uses TRBV4-1 with TRBJ2-7; 10 nucleotides line up with TRBD2. This clonotype was sampled from a young man in good health. In nucleotides, the CDR3 is TGCGCCAGCAGTTACGGACTAGCGGACGAGCAGTACTTC. This codes for CASSYGLADEQYF.